Included here is one TCR beta chain sequence, with context. Original data processing: Cell counts per sample came from amplifying reference gene primers. This table comes from immunoSEQ multiplex PCR, and its TCRdb copy is limited to in-frame clones, with some not included. That table supplies the V and J calls and clone size; D and trimming were determined from the DNA. The table has tens of thousands of clones, roughly 88% seen once. The sample is drawn from a study of blood T cell repertoires in COVID-19. Turning to the study itself: Material from acute and convalescent COVID-19 was sourced from the United States, Italy and Spain.

Germline CDR1 reads SGHDT; CDR2 reads YYEEEE. This CDR3 has 15 residues. V lost 4 bases, J lost 7 bases, and 20 bases lay in between. V gene TRBV5-6 combines with J gene TRBJ1-2; possibly TRBD1 for D (5 bases). The sequenced material came from peripheral blood. This TCR was sampled from a human donor in a cohort sampled during active COVID-19. The DNA for the CDR3 is TGTGCCAGCAGCCAATCACAGGCGCCCCTCTTTGGCTACACCTTC. Protein sequence: CASSQSQAPLFGYTF.